The 21 T cell receptor beta chains below come from one sample, sequenced in a study of cytomegalovirus exposure and HLA in healthy donors. Primers for the PCR totalled 60 Vbeta and 13 Jbeta. Assay used: immunoSEQ multiplex PCR; TCRdb lists only in-frame clones, some missing. Counted here are around 120,000 clones, 70% to 80% occurring once; the ten biggest clones make up roughly 2.7%. Specimen: PBMCs. These receptors all come from a woman aged 60-70 years in good health and CMV-seropositive.

The chain links TRBV19 to TRBJ2-7, with 9 bases that match TRBD1. Germline V gene sequence: CDR1 LNHDA, CDR2 SQIVND (reference sequence). J gave up 3 bases and V 2 bases, and 2 bases lay outside the gene matches. The CDR3 consists of 14 residues. The CDR3 spells CASSITGQGYEQYF. DNA of the CDR3: TGTGCCAGTAGTATAACGGGACAGGGCTACGAGCAGTACTTC.

The V call is TRBV7-2, the J call TRBJ1-1; 11 bases fit TRBD1. CDR3 length equals 15 residues. Germline lookup yields CDR1 SGHTA and CDR2 FQGNSA. J gave up 0 bases and V 4 bases, and 1 base lay outside the gene matches. The CDR3 loop is CASSWTGGLNTEAFF. The CDR3 DNA reads as TGTGCCAGCAGCTGGACAGGGGGCTTGAACACTGAAGCTTTCTTT.

In DNA, the CDR3 is TGTGCCAGCAGCGGCTTTAAGGGGGATGAAAAACTGTTTTTT. Translated, it gives CASSGFKGDEKLFF. The V gene is TRBV5-6, the J gene TRBJ1-4; the D gene is possibly TRBD1 (6 bases). The CDR3 is made up of 14 amino acids. The germline V gene has CDR1 SGHDT and CDR2 YYEEEE. The ends were cut back, 4 bases at V and 6 bases at J, with 13 bases in the middle.

This chain links TRBV4-2 with TRBJ2-1, with TRBD2 identical over 9 bases. CDR3 length: 17 amino acids. V trimming: 2 bases; J trimming: 6 bases; junction bases outside the gene matches: 11. CDR1 is LGHNA, CDR2 YNFKEQ, per germline. CDR3 nucleotides: TGTGCCAGCAGCCAACGGTTAAGTGGCGGGGGGGCCAATGAGCAGTTCTTC. Its protein product is CASSQRLSGGGANEQFF.

The chain has TRBV5-1 and TRBJ1-5; TRBD1 is a possible D gene (5 bases). Trimming shortened V by 3 bases and J by 5 bases, and 12 bases separated the two germline ends. The CDR3 is 14 residues long. The germline V gene encodes CDR1 SGHRS and CDR2 YFSETQ. In DNA form, the CDR3 reads TGCGCCAGCAGCTCAGGGTCGGGGGATCAGCCCCAGCATTTT. Residues: CASSSGSGDQPQHF. The variable domain in full, with the rest retrieved from reference TRBV5-1 and TRBJ1-5, is KAGVTQTPRYLIKTRGQQVTLSCSPISGHRSVSWYQQTPGQGLQFLFEYFSETQRNKGNFPGRFSGRQFSNSRSEMNVSTLELGDSALYLCASSSGSGDQPQHFGDGTRLSIL.

The rearrangement uses TRBV9 and TRBJ2-1; TRBD1 aligns across 9 bases. Unmatched junction bases numbered 2, after V lost 2 bases and J lost 2 bases. Germline values: CDR1 SGDLS, CDR2 YYNGEE. The CDR3 contains 15 residues. CDR3 loop: CASSVRDRAYNEQFF. The CDR3 DNA follows: TGTGCCAGCAGCGTCCGGGACAGGGCCTACAATGAGCAGTTCTTC.

This sequence joins TRBV6-1 and TRBJ2-3, with D unclear. Germline assignment: CDR1 MNHNS and CDR2 SASEGT. There are 14 residues in the CDR3. V lost 11 bases and J 0 bases, leaving 15 bases between the germline ends. CDR3 nucleotide sequence: TGTGCCGCCAGGCCGCCCAGGAGCACAGATACGCAGTATTTT. Translation gives CAARPPRSTDTQYF.

Only a few counts were recorded for this clone. The chain employs TRBV29-1 and TRBJ1-1, with D possibly matching TRBD1 (5 bases). CDR3 length: 14 amino acids. The V end was cut by 5 bases, the J end by 1 base, with 14 bases between. Germline V CDR1 and CDR2: SQVTM, ANQGSEA. The CDR3 protein is CSVQGRAKNTEAFF. DNA for the CDR3: TGCAGCGTTCAGGGCAGGGCGAAGAACACTGAAGCTTTCTTT.

In this sample, this clone turned up a few times. The V gene is TRBV19, the J gene TRBJ1-1, with TRBD1 matching over 7 bases. This CDR3 region has 14 residues. After removal of 3 bases from V and 4 bases from J, the junction contained 5 bases not matched to a gene. Germline V lookup: CDR1 LNHDA, CDR2 SQIVND (reference sequence). CDR3 DNA: TGTGCCAGTAGTATCCAGGGGGGTGGCACTGAAGCTTTCTTT. Its translation: CASSIQGGGTEAFF.

This clone was found a few times. The same CDR3 can be traced to other DNA sequences in this sample. The CDR3 DNA reads TGTGCCAGTAGTATAGGGGGGGGTAGCACTGAAGCTTTCTTT. This translates into CASSIGGGSTEAFF. J is TRBJ1-1 and V is TRBV19; possibly TRBD1 for D (5 bases). This CDR3 has 14 residues. Germline loops: CDR1 LNHDA, CDR2 SQIVND (reference sequence). Trimming shortened V by 1 base and J by 4 bases, and 10 bases separated the two germline ends.

The chain has TRBV7-8 and TRBJ2-3, with a weak D call TRBD1 (5 bases). The CDR3 spans 17 residues. Germline V lookup: CDR1 SGHVS, CDR2 FQNEAQ. Trimming removed 2 bases at V and 2 bases at J, with 17 bases between. The CDR3: CASSLRTTASNTDTQYF. CDR3 coding DNA: TGTGCCAGCAGCTTACGGACGACAGCTTCTAACACAGATACGCAGTATTTT.

J is TRBJ2-1 and V is TRBV7-8; TRBD2 is a possible D gene (6 bases). Deletions cut 4 bases from V and 0 bases from J, with 13 bases between. The germline gives CDR1 SGHVS, CDR2 FQNEAQ. The CDR3 extends over 16 amino acids. The CDR3 protein is CASSSRTTLSYNEQFF. The CDR3 DNA is TGTGCCAGCAGCTCCCGGACTACCCTCTCCTACAATGAGCAGTTCTTC.

The rearrangement joins TRBV4-1 to TRBJ1-2, with a possible D match to TRBD1 (5 bases). The germline CDR1 and CDR2 sequences are MGHRA and YSYEKL. This CDR3 spans 15 amino acids. Trimming shortened V by 2 bases and J by 2 bases, and 12 bases separated the two germline ends. CDR3 nucleotide sequence: TGCGCCAGCAGCCAAAGTGAAGGGGCCAACTATGGCTACACCTTC. Amino acid sequence: CASSQSEGANYGYTF.

The chain is built from TRBV5-4 and TRBJ1-4, with 8 bases aligning to TRBD1. In germline, CDR1 is SGHNT, CDR2 YYREEE (reference sequence). V lost 4 bases to trimming and J lost 5 bases; unmatched junction nucleotides: 7. This CDR3 spans 15 amino acids. CDR3 amino acids: CASSPGQEGNEKLFF. DNA for the CDR3: TGTGCCAGCAGCCCGGGACAGGAAGGAAATGAAAAACTGTTTTTT.

The genes are TRBV19 and TRBJ2-7, with 8 nucleotides matching TRBD2. The trim removed 5 bases at V and 4 bases at J, leaving 4 bases unmatched. Germline V gene lookup returns CDR1 LNHDA and CDR2 SQIVND (reference sequence). This CDR3 spans 13 amino acids. Written as DNA, the CDR3 is TGTGCCAGTAGTGCGGGACTAGAATACGAGCAGTACTTC. This translates into CASSAGLEYEQYF.

The chain has TRBV9 and TRBJ2-3; D is perhaps TRBD2 (6 bases). Germline V lookup: CDR1 SGDLS, CDR2 YYNGEE. V dropped 0 bases and J dropped 3 bases, with 11 bases sitting between them. The CDR3 length is 15 residues. The CDR3 DNA follows: TGTGCCAGCAGCGTAGGCGGGGCTCAGACAGATACGCAGTATTTT. Translated: CASSVGGAQTDTQYF.

The CDR3 nucleotides are TGTGCCAGCAGCCCAGGGGTGCAGCGTCGCAATCAGCCCCAGCATTTT. Translated: CASSPGVQRRNQPQHF. V is TRBV7-2 and J is TRBJ1-5; TRBD1 is a possible D gene (6 bases). This CDR3 is 16 amino acids long. CDR1 and CDR2 (germline): SGHTA, FQGNSA. V lost 5 bases and J 2 bases, leaving 16 bases between the germline ends.

The rearrangement uses TRBV5-1 and TRBJ2-3; TRBD1 is a possible D gene (6 bases). V lost 0 bases and J lost 4, with 15 bases in between. This CDR3 is built from 16 residues. The germline V gene has CDR1 SGHRS and CDR2 YFSETQ. CDR3 DNA sequence: TGCGCCAGCAGCTTGGTTGGGACACCCTCCGCAGATACGCAGTATTTT. Residues: CASSLVGTPSADTQYF.

The rearrangement links TRBV5-6 to TRBJ1-6; D is undetermined. The CDR3 has 15 amino acids. Germline lookup yields CDR1 SGHDT and CDR2 YYEEEE. V was pared by 3 bases and J by 7 bases, with 14 bases between. In DNA, the CDR3 is TGTGCCAGCAGCTATCTAGACGGTGAGAATTCACCCCTCCACTTT. Translating gives CASSYLDGENSPLHF.

The chain combines TRBV6-4 with TRBJ2-4, with 9 bases identical to TRBD1. The CDR3 is made up of 14 amino acids. Germline V lookup: CDR1 MRHNA, CDR2 SNTAGT. With V trimmed by 3 bases and J by 6 bases, 3 bases remained unmatched. Here the CDR3 reads CASSEGQGRNIQYF. CDR3 bases: TGTGCCAGCAGTGAAGGACAGGGGAGAAACATTCAGTACTTC.

The chain links TRBV27 to TRBJ2-1, with no clear D. Germline CDR1 MNHEY, CDR2 SMNVEV (reference sequence). The CDR3 has 14 amino acids. V gave up 6 bases and J gave up 2 bases, with 11 bases separating them. CDR3 sequence: CASRRLATYNEQFF. CDR3 DNA sequence: TGTGCCAGCAGAAGACTGGCAACCTACAATGAGCAGTTCTTC.